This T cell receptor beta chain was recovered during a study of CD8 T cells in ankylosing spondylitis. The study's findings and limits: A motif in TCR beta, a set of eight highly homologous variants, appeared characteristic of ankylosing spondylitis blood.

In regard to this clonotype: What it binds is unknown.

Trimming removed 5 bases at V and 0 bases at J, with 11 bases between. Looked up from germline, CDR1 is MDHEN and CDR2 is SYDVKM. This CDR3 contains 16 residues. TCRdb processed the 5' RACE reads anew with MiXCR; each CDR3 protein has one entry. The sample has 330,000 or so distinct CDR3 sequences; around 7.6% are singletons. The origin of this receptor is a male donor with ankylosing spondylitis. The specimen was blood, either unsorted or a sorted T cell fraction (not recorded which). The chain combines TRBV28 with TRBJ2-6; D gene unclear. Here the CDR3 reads CASSTPPGSGANVLTF. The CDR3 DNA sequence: TGTGCCAGCAGTACCCCCCCGGGCTCTGGGGCCAACGTCCTGACTTTC. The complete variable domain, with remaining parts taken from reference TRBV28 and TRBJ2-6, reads DVKVTQSSRYLVKRTGEKVFLECVQDMDHENMFWYRQDPGLGLRLIYFSYDVKMKEKGDIPEGYSVSREKKERFSLILESASTNQTSMYLCASSTPPGSGANVLTFGAGSRLTVL.